Listed below are T cell receptor beta chains from one sample, sequenced in a study of OX40 agonist ivuxolimab in advanced cancers. Libraries were prepared by immunoSEQ multiplex PCR; TCRdb keeps only in-frame clonotypes and omits some of them. The profile shows over 30,000 clones, about 88% of them singletons. The source was CD4+ or CD8+ T cells sorted from blood, collected in a trial of the OX40 agonist ivuxolimab. Every receptor here comes from an adult with an advanced solid tumor such as melanoma, head and neck, liver or kidney cancer. Both conserved end residues are part of each CDR3. The order of the fields is CDR3 DNA, CDR3 protein, J gene, V gene, D gene, clone size. D genes are given only for firm matches. A row's size may be missing; if present it is once, few, many or a size class.

TGTGCCAGTTCCGGAGGGATAGCGGGAAACAAAAACATTCAGTACTTC | CASSGGIAGNKNIQYF | TRBJ2-4 | TRBV6-6 | TRBD2 | -
TGTGCCAGCAGCCTCAGGGTAAACTACGAGCAGTACTTC | CASSLRVNYEQYF | TRBJ2-7 | TRBV6-5 | - | -
TGTGCCAGCAGTGGGGCCGGGACGGGATCCACAGATACGCAGTATTTT | CASSGAGTGSTDTQYF | TRBJ2-3 | TRBV28 | - | -
TGTGCCAGCGGGACTACGATGAACACCGGGGAGCTGTTTTTT | CASGTTMNTGELFF | TRBJ2-2 | TRBV2 | TRBD2 | -
TGTGCCAGCAGGGTCATAGCGGGGGAGAACACCGGGGAGCTGTTTTTT | CASRVIAGENTGELFF | TRBJ2-2 | TRBV28 | TRBD2 | -
TGTGCCAGCAGTTACTTACCCAGGGGAAATTCACCCCTCCACTTT | CASSYLPRGNSPLHF | TRBJ1-6 | TRBV6-5 | - | -
TGTGCCAGCAGCTTAGATCCCCCGGGACCGAACACTGAAGCTTTCTTT | CASSLDPPGPNTEAFF | TRBJ1-1 | TRBV11-2 | - | once
TGTGCCAGCAGCTTAGGTAGCGGGGTATACACCGGGGAGCTGTTTTTT | CASSLGSGVYTGELFF | TRBJ2-2 | TRBV7-2 | TRBD2 | -
TGTGCCATCAGTGGGAGTGGGGGTTACGAGCAGTACTTC | CAISGSGGYEQYF | TRBJ2-7 | TRBV10-3 | - | -
TGTGCCAGCAGCCCCAGCGGGAGGGTATCCTACGAGCAGTACTTC | CASSPSGRVSYEQYF | TRBJ2-7 | TRBV7-8 | TRBD2 | -
TGTGCCAGCAGTTCAAACAACTGGACCCCGATTTGGGACTATGGCTACACCTTC | CASSSNNWTPIWDYGYTF | TRBJ1-2 | TRBV28 | - | -
TGTGCCAGCAGTGAGAAAGGACAGGGCAGGACTGAAGCTTTCTTT | CASSEKGQGRTEAFF | TRBJ1-1 | TRBV6-1 | TRBD1 | -
TGTGCCAGCAGCTTAGTCGGGGCGCGCTTAGAAGAGCAGTACTTC | CASSLVGARLEEQYF | TRBJ2-7 | TRBV11-2 | - | -
TGTGCCAGTAGTATAGTGACGGCCTCCAATACGCAGTATTTT | CASSIVTASNTQYF | TRBJ2-3 | TRBV19 | - | once